The clone carrying this TCR beta chain was observed many times. Its specificity is unknown. V was shortened by 4 bases and J by 9 bases, with 13 bases between the two germline ends. This CDR3 region has 12 residues. Germline assignment: CDR1 SGHDN and CDR2 FVKESK. Alongside blood RNA obtained from unsorted whole blood, germline DNA was also extracted. These data come from a study of tumor-infiltrating lymphocytes in primary liver carcinoma. Total RNA amounting to around 530 ng was the source from which TCR beta cDNA was made with a constant-region primer. Library construction for TCR beta comprised three nested multiplex PCR rounds performed with slightly modified ARM-PCR. The first two PCR rounds used TRBV1-TRBV30 forward primers with a C-beta reverse primer, 9 to 10 cycles each. Each CDR3 protein gets one entry after TCRdb re-called the multiplex PCR reads with MiXCR. The sample has approximately 330,000 distinct CDR3 sequences; about 65% are singletons.

Whole-study findings and limits: Owing to bulk unsorted samples, no comparison was made between CD4+ and CD8+ repertoires.

The chain couples TRBV14 to TRBJ2-7; D possibly corresponds to TRBD2 (6 bases). The receptor comes from a man aged 35 to 55 with primary liver carcinoma and hepatitis B virus infection. Sequencing input: peripheral blood. In DNA, the CDR3 is TGTGCCAGCAGCCCCCTCGGGAGCGTGCAGTACTTC. Encoded protein: CASSPLGSVQYF. The complete variable domain, with remaining parts taken from reference TRBV14 and TRBJ2-7, reads EAGVTQFPSHSVIEKGQTVTLRCDPISGHDNLYWYRRVMGKEIKFLLHFVKESKQDESGMPNNRFLAERTGGTYSTLKVQPAELEDSGVYFCASSPLGSVQYFGPGTRLTVT.